The 25 T cell receptor beta chains given below trace back to one sample, sequenced in a study of blood T cell repertoires in COVID-19. The method was immunoSEQ multiplex PCR; TCRdb's version includes in-frame clones alone and lacks a portion of them. In the table there are approximately 300,000 clones, around 82% of which are singletons. Sequenced: peripheral blood. The receptors come from a woman aged 45-65 years with acute or convalescent COVID-19.

This chain links TRBV20-1 with TRBJ1-1; D is unresolved. The CDR3 length is 11 residues. Germline-derived CDR1 and CDR2 are DFQATT and SNEGSKA (reference sequence). The V gene lost 4 bases and the J gene lost 0 bases, with 3 bases spanning the gap. The DNA of the CDR3 is TGCAGTGCTATCATGAACACTGAAGCTTTCTTT. This encodes CSAIMNTEAFF.

V usage is TRBV24-1 and J usage is TRBJ2-2; 7 bases map to TRBD1. This CDR3 contains 16 residues. After removal of 3 bases from V and 0 bases from J, the junction contained 3 bases not matched to a gene. In germline, CDR1 is KGHDR, CDR2 SFDVKD. This CDR3 is CATSDRTGANTGELFF. CDR3 bases: TGTGCCACCAGTGATCGCACAGGGGCGAACACCGGGGAGCTGTTTTTT.

The chain uses TRBV7-2 and TRBJ2-7, with D perhaps matching TRBD1 (6 bases). Trimming removed 1 base at V and 3 bases at J, with 10 bases between. This CDR3 has 14 residues. The V gene's germline CDR1 is SGHTA and CDR2 FQGNSA. The CDR3 spells CASSLGAGDYEQYF. The CDR3 DNA reads TGTGCCAGCAGCTTAGGGGCAGGGGACTACGAGCAGTACTTC.

The chain employs TRBV7-8 and TRBJ1-1, with D perhaps TRBD1 (5 bases). CDR3 size: 11 residues. The V and J ends lost 5 bases and 5 bases respectively, with 6 bases between them. Germline CDR1 is SGHVS and CDR2 is FQNEAQ. CDR3 nucleotides: TGTGCCAGCAGCGGGGGGACTGAAGCTTTCTTT. Translating gives CASSGGTEAFF.

This clone was detected only once. The V and J genes are TRBV11-2 and TRBJ1-2; 9 bases match TRBD1. J lost 1 base, V lost 7 bases, and 13 bases had no gene match. The CDR3 consists of 17 residues. Germline V gives CDR1 SGHAT, CDR2 FQNNGV. The CDR3 reads CASNSWTGVIRNYGYTF. In DNA form, the CDR3 reads TGTGCCAGCAACTCGTGGACAGGGGTTATACGTAACTATGGCTACACCTTC.

On this clone itself: The sample has other DNA sequences that encode this CDR3 too. This chain connects TRBV5-1 to TRBJ1-3; D perhaps matches TRBD1 (6 bases). CDR1 and CDR2 (germline): SGHRS, YFSETQ. The CDR3 has 14 amino acids. V was cut by 2 bases and J by 3 bases, with 9 bases left in between. CDR3 sequence: CASSLQGSGNTIYF. The DNA for the CDR3 is TGCGCCAGCAGCTTACAGGGTAGTGGAAACACCATATATTTT.

V is TRBV9 and J is TRBJ2-1; D might be TRBD2 (7 bases). The CDR3 loop spans 14 amino acids. Trimming took off 4 bases at V and 8 bases at J, with 16 bases between the two ends. CDR1 and CDR2 (germline): SGDLS, YYNGEE. The CDR3 protein is CASSPPAGAYEQFF. Here the CDR3 DNA reads TGTGCCAGCAGCCCCCCGGCGGGGGCATATGAGCAGTTCTTC.

The chain joins TRBV7-9 to TRBJ1-2; D not certain. The germline gives CDR1 SEHNR, CDR2 FQNEAQ (reference sequence). The CDR3 consists of 13 residues. The V and J ends lost 4 bases and 4 bases respectively, with 10 bases between them. The CDR3 nucleotides are TGTGCCAGCAGCTCAGCGACATCCTATGGCTACACCTTC. Amino acids: CASSSATSYGYTF.

CDR3 DNA: TGCGCCAGCAGCTCCTCAATTGACAGGGGTGTTTACGAGCAGTACTTC. This sequence encodes CASSSSIDRGVYEQYF. The gene calls are TRBV5-1 and TRBJ2-7; 8 bases are shared with TRBD1. CDR1 SGHRS and CDR2 YFSETQ come from the germline V gene. The CDR3 sequence is 16 residues long. The ends lost 3 bases at V and 4 bases at J; junction bases unmatched: 12.

J is TRBJ1-2 and V is TRBV6-1; unclear D gene. Germline V gene lookup returns CDR1 MNHNS and CDR2 SASEGT. The V gene lost 0 bases and the J gene lost 4 bases, with 12 bases spanning the gap. This CDR3 is 15 amino acids long. The CDR3 coding sequence is TGTGCCAGCAGTGAAGCCTCTCCGACAACCTATGGCTACACCTTC. Its translation is CASSEASPTTYGYTF.

The chain uses TRBV7-2 and TRBJ1-4; D is unresolved. This CDR3 contains 15 residues. The V end was cut by 4 bases, the J end by 8 bases, with 17 bases between. From germline, CDR1 is SGHTA and CDR2 FQGNSA. The CDR3 loop reads CASSYNPGKGEKLFF. CDR3 sequence (DNA): TGTGCCAGCAGCTATAATCCGGGGAAGGGAGAAAAACTGTTTTTT.

This chain connects TRBV11-2 to TRBJ2-7, with TRBD1 identical over 7 bases. CDR3 length: 15 amino acids. Losses at the gene ends were 5 bases for V and 1 base for J; bases not matched to a gene: 8. Germline CDR1 is SGHAT and CDR2 is FQNNGV. The CDR3 DNA follows: TGTGCCAGCAGCGAAGGGACAGTTCCTTCCTACGAGCAGTACTTC. This gives the protein CASSEGTVPSYEQYF.

The chain links TRBV11-2 to TRBJ2-1; 8 bases align to TRBD2. Germline V gene lookup returns CDR1 SGHAT and CDR2 FQNNGV. The CDR3 is 14 residues long. Unmatched junction bases numbered 5, after V lost 2 bases and J lost 8 bases. The CDR3 DNA reads as TGTGCCAGCAGCTTATCCGGGGGGGCTCATGAGCAGTTCTTC. As protein: CASSLSGGAHEQFF.

The rearrangement links TRBV7-2 to TRBJ1-1, with a weak D call TRBD1 (5 bases). This CDR3 contains 14 residues. V lost 3 bases, J lost 3 bases, and 11 bases lay in between. The germline V gene has CDR1 SGHTA and CDR2 FQGNSA. CDR3 nucleotides: TGTGCCAGCAGCTTTCAGGGTTGGGACACTGAAGCTTTCTTT. Translated, it gives CASSFQGWDTEAFF.

The chain employs TRBV6-5 and TRBJ2-6, with D hard to call. Trimming took 6 bases from V and 0 from J, leaving 9 bases between them. Germline lookup yields CDR1 MNHEY and CDR2 SVGAGI. The CDR3 runs 15 residues. CDR3 sequence (DNA): TGTGCCAGCAGCCCCCGCGGCTCTGGGGCCAACGTCCTGACTTTC. Translated, it gives CASSPRGSGANVLTF.

The chain joins TRBV6-6 to TRBJ1-1; D is possibly TRBD1 (6 bases). Germline lookup yields CDR1 MNHNY and CDR2 SVGAGI (reference sequence). The V gene lost 5 bases and the J gene lost 1 base, with 11 bases spanning the gap. This CDR3 contains 14 residues. The CDR3 sequence is CASSQQGSNTEAFF. The DNA for the CDR3 is TGTGCCAGCAGTCAACAGGGTTCGAACACTGAAGCTTTCTTT.

The chain couples TRBV19 to TRBJ1-6; 9 nucleotides match TRBD1. Germline V gives CDR1 LNHDA, CDR2 SQIVND (reference sequence). The CDR3 sequence is 16 residues long. V shed 3 bases, J shed 7 bases, and the junction held 7 bases outside the gene matches. CDR3 coding DNA: TGTGCCAGTAGTATCGGAGCGACAGGGGGAAATTCACCCCTCCACTTT. Translating it yields CASSIGATGGNSPLHF.

The chain is built from TRBV9 and TRBJ2-3; TRBD2 matches 10 bases. J was trimmed by 7 bases and V by 4 bases; bases with no gene match: 9. CDR3 length: 15 residues. Germline lookup yields CDR1 SGDLS and CDR2 YYNGEE. Here the CDR3 DNA reads TGTGCCAGCAGCCCGCTAGCGGGAGTCGGAAATACGCAGTATTTT. Protein: CASSPLAGVGNTQYF. Variable domain in full (rest from reference TRBV9 and TRBJ2-3): DSGVTQTPKHLITATGQRVTLRCSPRSGDLSVYWYQQSLDQGLQFLIQYYNGEERAKGNILERFSAQQFPDLHSELNLSSLELGDSALYFCASSPLAGVGNTQYFGPGTRLTVL.

The chain uses TRBV4-2 and TRBJ2-1, with D perhaps TRBD1 (5 bases). Germline V gene sequence: CDR1 LGHNA, CDR2 YNFKEQ. There are 15 residues in the CDR3. With 5 bases removed from V and 5 bases from J, the gap between germline ends came to 16 bases. In DNA, the CDR3 is TGTGCCAGCAGCTCGTTGGCAGGGCGCGACAATGAGCAGTTCTTC. Its protein is CASSSLAGRDNEQFF.

This clone was seen a few times. The rearrangement joins TRBV3-1 (or the pseudogene TRBV3-2) to TRBJ2-7; 9 bases line up with TRBD1. Trimming removed 4 bases from V and 2 bases from J; junction bases left unmatched: 3. CDR1 is LGHDT and CDR2 is YNNKEL in the germline V gene (reference sequence). The CDR3 is made up of 14 amino acids. CDR3 nucleotides: TGTGCCAGCAGCCCTGGGACAGGGCCCTACGAGCAGTACTTC. This codes for CASSPGTGPYEQYF.

The table lists this clone with a count of one. The V gene is TRBV2, the J gene TRBJ1-2; 9 nucleotides align to TRBD1. V trimming: 2 bases; J trimming: 0 bases; junction bases outside the gene matches: 4. This CDR3 has 16 residues. Germline CDR1 and CDR2: SNHLY and FYNNEI. CDR3 sequence reads: CASSESGQGANYGYTF. Written as DNA, the CDR3 is TGTGCCAGCAGTGAATCGGGACAGGGCGCTAACTATGGCTACACCTTC.

This clone was seen once. The V call is TRBV7-2, the J call TRBJ2-2; D unresolved. The V end was cut by 2 bases, the J end by 1 base, with 5 bases between. The CDR3 spans 14 residues. CDR1 is SGHTA and CDR2 is FQGNSA in the germline V gene. The CDR3 spells CASSLSRNTGELFF. The CDR3 nucleotides read TGTGCCAGCAGCTTAAGTAGGAACACCGGGGAGCTGTTTTTT. The full variable domain, with the rest looked up from reference TRBV7-2 and TRBJ2-2, is GAGVSQSPSNKVTEKGKDVELRCDPISGHTALYWYRQSLGQGLEFLIYFQGNSAPDKSGLPSDRFSAERTGGSVSTLTIQRTQQEDSAVYLCASSLSRNTGELFFGEGSRLTVL.

This chain uses TRBV30 with TRBJ2-3; 10 nucleotides line up with TRBD1. CDR1 and CDR2 from the germline V gene are GTSNPN and SVGIG (reference sequence). Trimming removed 0 bases from V and 0 bases from J; junction bases left unmatched: 3. The CDR3 is 16 amino acids. The CDR3 DNA follows: TGTGCCTGGAGTGTTGGGGACAGGGGCAGCACAGATACGCAGTATTTT. Amino acid sequence: CAWSVGDRGSTDTQYF.

This sequence joins TRBV6-5 and TRBJ1-4; weak D call: TRBD1 (6 bases). From germline, CDR1 is MNHEY and CDR2 SVGAGI. The ends were cut back, 6 bases at V and 5 bases at J, with 13 bases in the middle. This CDR3 is 14 amino acids long. CDR3 nucleotides: TGTGCCAGCAGCCAGACAGGCGTAAATGAAAAACTGTTTTTT. Its protein is CASSQTGVNEKLFF.

J is TRBJ2-3 and V is TRBV7-2, with 10 bases identical to TRBD1. The CDR3 has 16 amino acids. Germline trimming cut 4 bases from V and 0 bases from J; bases unmatched to any gene: 4. The germline V gene has CDR1 SGHTA and CDR2 FQGNSA. CDR3 nucleotides: TGTGCCAGCAGCTCCCGGGACAGGGGAAGCACAGATACGCAGTATTTT. Translated: CASSSRDRGSTDTQYF. Using reference TRBV7-2 and TRBJ2-3 for the parts outside the CDR3, the full variable domain is GAGVSQSPSNKVTEKGKDVELRCDPISGHTALYWYRQSLGQGLEFLIYFQGNSAPDKSGLPSDRFSAERTGGSVSTLTIQRTQQEDSAVYLCASSSRDRGSTDTQYFGPGTRLTVL.